This entry concerns a single T cell receptor (beta chain). PCR was performed using 60 Vbeta and 13 Jbeta primers. Assay used: immunoSEQ multiplex PCR; TCRdb lists only in-frame clones, some missing. The sample yields about 140,000 clones, more than 70% seen once. Germline V gives CDR1 LNHNV, CDR2 YYDKDF (reference sequence). V lost 0 bases, J lost 2 bases, and 5 bases lay in between. The CDR3 runs 13 residues. The data stem from a study of cytomegalovirus exposure and HLA in healthy donors. The V and J genes are TRBV15 and TRBJ2-7; D unresolved. Sequencing was carried out using PBMCs. The source of this sequence is a man aged 35 to 55 in good health and CMV-seronegative. DNA for the CDR3: TGTGCCACCAGCAGAGACGCGCCCTACGAGCAGTACTTC. Its translation: CATSRDAPYEQYF.